The 20 T cell receptor beta chains in this list originate from one sample, sequenced in a study of cytomegalovirus exposure and HLA in healthy donors. Primers included in the PCR were 60 Vbeta and 13 Jbeta primers. The table came from immunoSEQ multiplex PCR; TCRdb's copy has only in-frame clones and leaves some out. The table lists roughly 150,000 clones, 60% to 80% of them singletons. The material sequenced was PBMCs. The origin of the receptors is a young man in good health and CMV-seropositive.

V gene TRBV19 combines with J gene TRBJ1-1, with a possible D match to TRBD1 (5 bases). The germline gives CDR1 LNHDA, CDR2 SQIVND (reference sequence). V lost 10 bases to trimming and J lost 3 bases, with 24 bases between them. CDR3 length: 16 amino acids. The CDR3 coding sequence is TGTGCCACCAAGCCGGGACTCTCAGAGTGGGACACTGAAGCTTTCTTT. Protein product: CATKPGLSEWDTEAFF. Supplemented by reference TRBV19 and TRBJ1-1, the full variable domain reads DGGITQSPKYLFRKEGQNVTLSCEQNLNHDAMYWYRQDPGQGLRLIYYSQIVNDFQKGDIAEGYSVSREKKESFPLTVTSAQKNPTAFYLCATKPGLSEWDTEAFFGQGTRLTVV.

The rearrangement links TRBV9 to TRBJ2-3, with 13 bases matching TRBD2. The CDR3 consists of 16 residues. Germline CDR1 SGDLS, CDR2 YYNGEE. V was pared by 4 bases and J by 2 bases, with 4 bases of the junction left unmatched. CDR3 residues: CASSRTSGRDTDTQYF. The CDR3 DNA follows: TGTGCCAGCAGCCGAACTAGCGGGAGGGACACAGATACGCAGTATTTT.

The chain links TRBV4-1 to TRBJ1-5, with D possibly TRBD1 on 5 matching bases. CDR3 size: 15 residues. Trimming removed 1 base from V and 9 bases from J, with 16 bases in between. The germline V gene has CDR1 MGHRA and CDR2 YSYEKL. CDR3: CASSQGWDSGRPQHF. DNA of the CDR3: TGCGCCAGCAGCCAAGGGTGGGACTCAGGAAGGCCCCAGCATTTT.

The chain uses TRBV5-1 and TRBJ1-1; D is possibly TRBD1 (6 bases). The CDR3 totals 13 residues. Trimming took 1 base from V and 7 from J, leaving 11 bases between them. Germline V gene lookup returns CDR1 SGHRS and CDR2 YFSETQ. CDR3 residues: CASSLNREDEAFF. CDR3 in DNA: TGCGCCAGCAGCTTGAACAGGGAAGATGAAGCTTTCTTT.

In the case of this clone: An end of the junction does not agree with germline; a read error may underlie this. The chain links TRBV6-1 to TRBJ1-2; D may be TRBD1 (5 bases). The germline V gene has CDR1 MNHNS and CDR2 SASEGT. This CDR3 spans 11 amino acids. The CDR3 loop reads CASSDIRRVSF. The CDR3 DNA is TGTGCCAGCAGTGACATTCGCAGGGTGTCCTTC.

The genes are TRBV19 and TRBJ2-1; D is perhaps TRBD1 (6 bases). Germline V gene lookup returns CDR1 LNHDA and CDR2 SQIVND (reference sequence). Trimming stripped 3 bases from V and 7 bases from J, with 16 bases between. This CDR3 region has 15 residues. The CDR3 DNA reads as TGTGCCAGTAGTATGGGGCAGGGGAGTGTGAATGAGCAGTTCTTC. Translated, it gives CASSMGQGSVNEQFF.

In regard to this clone: The sample holds other DNA sequences that translate to the same CDR3. Here the CDR3 reads CASSLGGADTQYF. Here the CDR3 DNA reads TGTGCCAGCAGCCTGGGGGGGGCAGATACGCAGTATTTT. The V and J genes are TRBV7-3 and TRBJ2-3; 7 nucleotides match TRBD2. From germline, CDR1 is SGHTA and CDR2 FQGTGA. V trimming: 5 bases; J trimming: 4 bases; junction bases outside the gene matches: 3. This CDR3 has 13 amino acids.

The chain uses TRBV27 and TRBJ2-1, with 9 bases aligning to TRBD2. Germline V CDR1 and CDR2: MNHEY, SMNVEV (reference sequence). V lost 5 bases to trimming and J lost 0 bases; unmatched junction nucleotides: 11. CDR3 length equals 18 residues. CDR3 loop: CASSRGLAYYSSYNEQFF. The CDR3 nucleotides are TGTGCCAGCAGTCGAGGACTAGCGTACTACTCCTCCTACAATGAGCAGTTCTTC.

About this clone itself: A read error may produce the germline difference seen at one junction end. The chain couples TRBV28 to TRBJ1-2, with D maybe TRBD1 (6 bases). CDR1 is MDHEN and CDR2 is SYDVKM in the germline V gene. The CDR3 is 14 residues long. For the CDR3, the DNA is TGTGCCAGCAGACTGGGGGCGGGGGGCTATGGCTACCCCTTC. It yields the protein CASRLGAGGYGYPF.

The chain couples TRBV7-9 to TRBJ2-1; unclear D gene. The germline V and J ends were trimmed by 5 bases and 4 bases, with 6 bases remaining between them. The CDR3 contains 12 residues. CDR1 SEHNR and CDR2 FQNEAQ come from the germline V gene (reference sequence). The CDR3 DNA reads TGTGCCAGCAGCCCAGCGTACAATGAGCAGTTCTTC. Translating it yields CASSPAYNEQFF.

This clone was detected once. J is TRBJ2-5 and V is TRBV2; D is perhaps TRBD2 (5 bases). Germline assignment: CDR1 SNHLY and CDR2 FYNNEI. Trimming removed 0 bases from V and 11 bases from J, with 13 bases in between. This CDR3 has 13 residues. CDR3 region: CASSEADSRGQYF. DNA for the CDR3: TGTGCCAGCAGTGAAGCGGATTCTCGCGGGCAGTACTTC. The whole variable domain, remainder taken from reference TRBV2 and TRBJ2-5, is EPEVTQTPSHQVTQMGQEVILRCVPISNHLYFYWYRQILGQKVEFLVSFYNNEISEKSEIFDDQFSVERPDGSNFTLKIRSTKLEDSAMYFCASSEADSRGQYFGPGTRLLVL.

The chain employs TRBV19 and TRBJ2-4; 8 bases map to TRBD1. This CDR3 spans 13 amino acids. Germline V gives CDR1 LNHDA, CDR2 SQIVND (reference sequence). Trimming took 10 bases from V and 7 from J; bases not matched to a gene: 9. The CDR3 sequence is CATRSTGGNIQYF. CDR3 sequence (DNA): TGTGCCACCAGGTCCACAGGGGGGAACATTCAGTACTTC.

This chain uses TRBV7-9 with TRBJ2-3; D is uncertain. The CDR3 consists of 14 residues. V was cut by 1 base and J by 5 bases, with 10 bases left in between. Germline assignment: CDR1 SEHNR and CDR2 FQNEAQ (reference sequence). This CDR3 reads CASSLDQRGDTQYF. DNA for the CDR3: TGTGCCAGCAGCTTAGACCAGCGAGGAGATACGCAGTATTTT.

The chain recombines TRBV28 with TRBJ2-2, with D possibly TRBD1 on 6 matching bases. Germline V gives CDR1 MDHEN, CDR2 SYDVKM. The CDR3 runs 18 residues. V lost 0 bases, J lost 5 bases, and 19 bases lay in between. CDR3 protein: CASSLWGYRDQSTGELFF. The DNA for the CDR3 is TGTGCCAGCAGTTTATGGGGGTACAGGGACCAGAGTACCGGGGAGCTGTTTTTT. The full variable domain, its missing parts supplied by reference TRBV28 and TRBJ2-2, is DVKVTQSSRYLVKRTGEKVFLECVQDMDHENMFWYRQDPGLGLRLIYFSYDVKMKEKGDIPEGYSVSREKKERFSLILESASTNQTSMYLCASSLWGYRDQSTGELFFGEGSRLTVL.

This sequence joins TRBV5-5 and TRBJ2-7; 8 nucleotides match TRBD1. The CDR3 is 12 amino acids. J lost 11 bases, V lost 4 bases, and 8 bases had no gene match. Germline-derived CDR1 and CDR2 are SGHKS and YYEKEE (reference sequence). The CDR3 protein is CASSLGADREYF. In DNA, the CDR3 is TGTGCCAGCAGCCTGGGGGCGGACAGGGAGTACTTC.

CDR3 amino acids: CASSLTGQVWTEAFF. CDR3 coding DNA: TGTGCCAGCAGCTTAACGGGACAGGTGTGGACTGAAGCTTTCTTT. The chain combines TRBV7-2 with TRBJ1-1, with 8 bases fitting TRBD1. The CDR3 is 15 residues long. Germline values: CDR1 SGHTA, CDR2 FQGNSA. V lost 2 bases, J lost 5 bases, and 7 bases stayed unmatched.

This clone was picked up a small number of times. The chain links TRBV9 to TRBJ2-7; possible D gene TRBD1, 8 bases. The CDR3 contains 15 residues. V lost 2 bases and J lost 3, with 15 bases in between. The germline gives CDR1 SGDLS, CDR2 YYNGEE. The CDR3 DNA reads as TGTGCCAGCAGCGTTCCGGACAGGGACTACTACGAGCAGTACTTC. Amino acid sequence: CASSVPDRDYYEQYF.

This chain joins TRBV6-1 and TRBJ2-3, with 9 nucleotides matching TRBD1. Trimming at V came to 7 bases and at J to 3 bases, leaving 2 bases not matched to a gene. The length of the CDR3 is 13 residues. Germline values: CDR1 MNHNS, CDR2 SASEGT. The CDR3 here is CASIQGATDTQYF. As DNA, the CDR3 is TGTGCCAGCATACAGGGGGCAACAGATACGCAGTATTTT.

The chain recombines TRBV11-2 with TRBJ2-2; 9 nucleotides agree with TRBD1. Germline V lookup: CDR1 SGHAT, CDR2 FQNNGV. V lost 0 bases to trimming and J lost 6 bases; unmatched junction nucleotides: 5. The CDR3 contains 16 residues. The CDR3 DNA is TGTGCCAGCAGCTTAGATCGGCGACAGGGGGCCGGGGAGCTGTTTTTT. Translation gives CASSLDRRQGAGELFF. The entire variable domain, with the rest obtained from reference TRBV11-2 and TRBJ2-2, is as follows: EAGVAQSPRYKIIEKRQSVAFWCNPISGHATLYWYQQILGQGPKLLIQFQNNGVVDDSQLPKDRFSAERLKGVDSTLKIQPAKLEDSAVYLCASSLDRRQGAGELFFGEGSRLTVL.

This chain joins TRBV19 and TRBJ2-3, with 9 nucleotides matching TRBD2. The V and J ends lost 2 bases and 5 bases, in that order; junction bases with no gene match: 8. CDR1 and CDR2 from the germline V gene are LNHDA and SQIVND (reference sequence). CDR3 length: 16 residues. CDR3 sequence: CASSITRLAGKDTQYF. The CDR3 DNA is TGTGCCAGTAGTATAACGCGTCTAGCGGGAAAAGATACGCAGTATTTT.